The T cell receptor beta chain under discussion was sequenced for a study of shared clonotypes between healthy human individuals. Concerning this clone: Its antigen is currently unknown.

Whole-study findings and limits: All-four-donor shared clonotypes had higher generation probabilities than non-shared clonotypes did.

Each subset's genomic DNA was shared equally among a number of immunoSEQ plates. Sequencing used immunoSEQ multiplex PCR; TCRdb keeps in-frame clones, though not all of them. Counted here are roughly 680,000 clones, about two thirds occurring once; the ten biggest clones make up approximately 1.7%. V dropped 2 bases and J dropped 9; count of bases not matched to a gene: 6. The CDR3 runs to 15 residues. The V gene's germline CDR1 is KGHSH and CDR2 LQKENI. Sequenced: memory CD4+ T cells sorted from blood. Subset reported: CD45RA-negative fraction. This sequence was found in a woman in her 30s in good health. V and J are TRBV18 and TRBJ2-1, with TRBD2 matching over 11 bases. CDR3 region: CASSPSGLAGGEQFF. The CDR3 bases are TGTGCCAGCTCACCAAGCGGGCTAGCGGGAGGTGAGCAGTTCTTC.